This is a list of T cell receptor beta chains from one sample in a study of cytomegalovirus exposure and HLA in healthy donors. Libraries were prepared by immunoSEQ multiplex PCR; TCRdb keeps only in-frame clonotypes and omits some of them. The sample includes more than 110,000 clones, around 81% of them seen just once. The sample comprised PBMCs. Receptors originate from a man in his forties or fifties in good health and CMV-seropositive. CDR3s leave out the opening cysteine and the closing phenylalanine or tryptophan. Clone size is stated in some rows and not others, as once, few, many or a class when expanded.

v_call	j_call	clone_size	cdr3_aa
TRBV5-1	TRBJ2-7	.	ASSARTGIHEQY
TRBV7-9	TRBJ2-5	.	ASSLGQIQETQY
TRBV28	TRBJ2-7	.	ASSGTGRTYEQY
TRBV5-1	TRBJ2-7	.	ASSYGLAGVNEQY
TRBV7-9	TRBJ2-5	.	ASRRGQGREETQY
TRBV18	TRBJ2-2	.	ASSPGTGPHTGELF
TRBV29-1	TRBJ2-7	once	SVEDLGDRAYEQY
TRBV19	TRBJ2-7	.	ASSIGLSYEQY
TRBV5-5	TRBJ2-1	.	ASRGTTSANEQF
TRBV18	TRBJ2-7	.	ASSPDRPPYEQY
TRBV9	TRBJ2-3	.	ASSSALGQRSTDTQY
TRBV7-2	TRBJ2-7	.	ASSPGLAGAYEQY
TRBV7-6	.	.	ASSLGQISYEQY
TRBV7-9	TRBJ2-7	.	ASSQPGQGAYEQY
TRBV19	TRBJ2-2	.	ASSPSGVGGELF
TRBV2	TRBJ2-2	.	ASSAGKNTGELF
TRBV28	TRBJ1-2	few	ASRTGGGGYT
TRBV5-5	TRBJ1-1	.	ASSPHPGVPNTEAF
TRBV2	TRBJ2-1	.	ASSVTSGEGGEQF
TRBV27	TRBJ2-1	few	ASKVGTKYNEQF
TRBV27	.	few	ASRTLNGDSYEQY
TRBV28	TRBJ1-1	.	ASSSDRYMNTEAF
TRBV28	TRBJ1-5	.	ASSLVARGSNQPQH
TRBV18	TRBJ2-1	once	ASSSDRGRNEQF
TRBV28	TRBJ1-2	.	ASVDRGSYGYT
TRBV5-1	TRBJ1-4	once	ASSLGEGRTNEKLF
TRBV7-6	TRBJ2-7	.	ASSPSLTGKEQY
TRBV19	TRBJ2-1	.	ASSITAYNEQF
TRBV5-4	.	.	ASSLGGQGHEQY
TRBV14	TRBJ1-1	.	ASSQGRGLGVTTEAF
TRBV5-4	.	.	ASSLLASGRSHEQY
TRBV19	TRBJ2-7	.	ASSKWTSGYKQY
TRBV7-2	TRBJ1-1	.	ASSRIFGTAMNTEAF
TRBV7-6	TRBJ2-6	.	ASSLLGANVLT
TRBV19	TRBJ1-4	.	ASSRGTARPNEKLF
TRBV28	TRBJ1-5	few	ASRTPGVGNQPQH
TRBV18	TRBJ2-3	.	ASSPPRQGLNTDTQY
TRBV5-1	TRBJ1-1	once	ASSREGGTEAF
TRBV2	TRBJ1-1	.	ASKGGASRDQWGTEAF
TRBV10-3	TRBJ2-5	.	AIRRSGRGETQY
TRBV5-1	TRBJ2-7	.	ASSLDGQASYEQY
TRBV28	TRBJ1-6	.	ASSLYHTQGLSPLH